These T cell receptor beta chains were read from a single sample in a study of blood T cell repertoires in COVID-19. Clones were read by immunoSEQ multiplex PCR, and TCRdb kept only the in-frame ones, dropping some. The sample gives some 150,000 clones, 84% of which show up once; roughly 15% is in the top ten. The specimen sequenced was peripheral blood. These TCRs come from a woman between 65 and 79 years old with COVID-19, enrolled during active disease. The CDR3 runs from the conserved cysteine through the conserved F or W. The order of the fields is D gene, clone size, CDR3 length, V gene, J gene, CDR3 DNA, CDR3 protein. D genes are given only for firm matches. Clone size is given for some rows only: seen once, a few or many times, or a class if the clone is expanded.

TRBD1,few,14,TRBV5-1,TRBJ1-1,TGCGCCAGCAGCTTGGCGGGACAGTACACTGAAGCTTTCTTT,CASSLAGQYTEAFF
.,.,11,TRBV20-1,TRBJ1-2,TGCAGTGCATACACTAACTATGGCTACACCTTC,CSAYTNYGYTF
.,.,16,TRBV7-3,TRBJ1-6,TGTGCCAGCAGGGAGAGACAGATCATCTATAATTCACCCCTCCACTTT,CASRERQIIYNSPLHF
TRBD1,few,14,TRBV3-1/TRBV3-2,TRBJ2-7,TGTGCCAGCAGCAGTCGATGGGGACAGTCCGAGCAGTACTTC,CASSSRWGQSEQYF
.,once,13,TRBV28,TRBJ1-2,TGTGCCAGCAGGGGGGACATGGGTTTCGGCTACACCTTC,CASRGDMGFGYTF
.,.,13,TRBV6-5,TRBJ2-7,TGTGCCAGCAGTTATCGGGACTCCTACGAGCAGTACTTC,CASSYRDSYEQYF
.,.,13,TRBV9,TRBJ2-2,TGTGCCAGCAGCGTGGGACTTACCGGGGAGCTGTTTTTT,CASSVGLTGELFF
.,.,15,TRBV5-1,TRBJ2-2,TGCGCCAGCAGCCTACAGCGGCCAAGCACCGGGGAGCTGTTTTTT,CASSLQRPSTGELFF
TRBD1,.,14,TRBV28,TRBJ1-4,TGTGCCAGCAGTTTACAGGGGGTAGAGGAAAAACTGTTTTTT,CASSLQGVEEKLFF
.,.,14,TRBV6-5,TRBJ2-2,TGTGCCAGCAGTTACTCGCGACAGGTCGGGGAGCTGTTTTTT,CASSYSRQVGELFF
.,.,14,TRBV7-2,TRBJ1-1,TGTGCCAGCAGCCTACAAAAGGCGGGGTCTGAAGCTTTCTTT,CASSLQKAGSEAFF
.,.,13,TRBV29-1,TRBJ1-3,TGCAGCGTATCTGACATCTCTGGAAACACCATATATTTT,CSVSDISGNTIYF
.,.,13,TRBV5-1,TRBJ1-2,TGCGCCAGCAGCGGGGAGGGACACTATGGCTACACCTTC,CASSGEGHYGYTF
TRBD1,few,13,TRBV5-8,TRBJ1-2,TGTGCCAGCAGGAGAACAGGGGACTATGGCTACACCTTC,CASRRTGDYGYTF
.,.,13,TRBV12-3/TRBV12-4,TRBJ1-5,TGTGCCAGCAGACTCGATAGCAATCAGCCCCAGCATTTT,CASRLDSNQPQHF
.,.,14,TRBV28,TRBJ1-4,TGTGCCAGCAGTTCTCTGGAGGGTGGTGAAAAACTGTTTTTT,CASSSLEGGEKLFF
TRBD1,.,15,TRBV13,TRBJ1-1,TGTGCCAGCAGTTTTTGGACAGGGAGTAACACTGAAGCTTTCTTT,CASSFWTGSNTEAFF
TRBD1,.,12,TRBV28,TRBJ1-2,TGTGCCGGCTCGGACAGGAGATATGGCTACACCTTC,CAGSDRRYGYTF
.,.,13,TRBV11-2,TRBJ1-2,TGTGCCAGCAGCCCGGACAGCCAATATGGCTACACCTTC,CASSPDSQYGYTF
TRBD1,.,14,TRBV14,TRBJ1-2,TGTGCCAGCAGCCAAGACCCAGGGGGCTATGGCTACACCTTC,CASSQDPGGYGYTF
TRBD2,.,15,TRBV27,TRBJ2-1,TGTGCCAGCAGCAACCGACTAGCAGTATCCAATGAGCAGTTCTTC,CASSNRLAVSNEQFF
TRBD1,.,17,TRBV9,TRBJ1-2,TGTGCCAGCAGCGTAGCGCCCAAGACAGGGTCCAACTATGGCTACACCTTC,CASSVAPKTGSNYGYTF
.,.,14,TRBV14,TRBJ1-1,TGTGCCAGTAAAGTGGGACATTTGAACACTGAAGCTTTCTTT,CASKVGHLNTEAFF
TRBD1,.,17,TRBV5-4,TRBJ1-3,TGTGCCAGCAGCTTTTTGGGACAGGCGATCTCTGGAAACACCATATATTTT,CASSFLGQAISGNTIYF
TRBD2,.,14,TRBV16,TRBJ2-7,TGTGCCAGCAGCCAATTTTCTAGCGGGTACGAGCAGTACTTC,CASSQFSSGYEQYF
.,.,14,TRBV24-1,TRBJ2-5,TGTGCCACCAGTGATCCGGACTACCAAGAGACCCAGTACTTC,CATSDPDYQETQYF
.,.,14,TRBV12-5,TRBJ1-2,TGTGCTAGTGGTCATGGGGGGGGCGCCCCTGGCTACACCTTC,CASGHGGGAPGYTF
TRBD2,.,16,TRBV2,TRBJ2-3,TGTGCCAGCATCGGGGGGGGGCCCACCGTCTCAGATACGCAGTATTTT,CASIGGGPTVSDTQYF
.,.,17,TRBV7-2,TRBJ1-1,TGTGCCAGCAGCTTATGGGCTTTTGGGCAGGACCCAAGGGGAGCTTTCTTT,CASSLWAFGQDPRGAFF
TRBD1,.,14,TRBV30,TRBJ1-2,TGTGCCTGGAGTCCCGGGACAGGGGGAAGGGGCTACACCTTC,CAWSPGTGGRGYTF
TRBD2,.,14,TRBV27,TRBJ2-4,TGTGCCAGCAGTTCCCATAGCGGGAAAGACATTCAGTACTTC,CASSSHSGKDIQYF
.,.,14,TRBV30,TRBJ1-2,TGTGCCTGGTCCTCAGGGCGGTCGAACTATGGCTACACCTTC,CAWSSGRSNYGYTF
.,once,13,TRBV30,TRBJ1-3,TGTGCCTGGAGTGACGACAAGTGGAACACCATATATTTT,CAWSDDKWNTIYF
TRBD2,.,14,TRBV15,TRBJ2-1,TGTGCCACCGGAGTACGGGGGGGCCACAATGAGCAGTTCTTC,CATGVRGGHNEQFF
TRBD2,.,16,TRBV6-5,TRBJ2-1,TGTGCCAGCAGTTACCGACGAGGGACTACCTACAATGAGCAGTTCTTC,CASSYRRGTTYNEQFF
.,.,15,TRBV10-3,TRBJ2-3,TGTGCCATCGGGGAAGCGGAGAAAGGCACAGATACGCAGTATTTT,CAIGEAEKGTDTQYF
.,.,15,TRBV28,TRBJ2-5,TGTGCCAGCAGTCCCCTAGGGGTAGGGGTTCCGACCCAGTACTTC,CASSPLGVGVPTQYF
.,.,15,TRBV3-1/TRBV3-2,TRBJ1-2,TGTGCCAGCAGCCCCGACCCTGACAGTTATTATGGCTACACCTTC,CASSPDPDSYYGYTF
TRBD1,.,15,TRBV2,TRBJ1-6,TGTGCCAGCGGTGTACAGGGGCTCTGGGATTCACCCCTCCACTTT,CASGVQGLWDSPLHF
.,.,14,TRBV11-2,TRBJ1-1,TGTGCCAGCAGCTCAGAGGGGGGGAACACTGAAGCTTTCTTT,CASSSEGGNTEAFF
.,.,14,TRBV7-2,TRBJ2-1,TGTGCCAGCAGCTCGGGGGGCCCCTACAATGAGCAGTTCTTC,CASSSGGPYNEQFF
.,.,13,TRBV21-1,TRBJ2-5,TGTGCCAGCAGCCCGGGGAGGGGTAGAACCCAGTACTTC,CASSPGRGRTQYF
.,.,16,TRBV28,TRBJ2-7,TGTGCCAGCAGTTCAACCCAGGTGGGTAGGTCCTACGAGCAGTACTTC,CASSSTQVGRSYEQYF
.,.,12,TRBV2,TRBJ1-1,TGTGCCAGCAGTCTCACAGGGCTTGAAGCTTTCTTT,CASSLTGLEAFF
.,few,16,TRBV11-2,TRBJ2-3,TGTGCCAGCAGCTTAGATCTAGGAGGGGCAACAGATACGCAGTATTTT,CASSLDLGGATDTQYF
.,.,15,TRBV7-6,TRBJ1-3,TGTGCCAGCACCCCAAGCGGGGGATCCGGAAACACCATATATTTT,CASTPSGGSGNTIYF
.,few,13,TRBV6-6,TRBJ1-2,TGTGCCAGCAGAGACACAGGGTGGGATGGCTACACCTTC,CASRDTGWDGYTF
.,.,14,TRBV6-4,TRBJ2-3,TGTGCCAGCAGTGACGAGGCGGGAACAGATACGCAGTATTTT,CASSDEAGTDTQYF
.,.,12,TRBV30,TRBJ1-1,TGTGCCTGCATTCGGGTGAACACTGAAGCTTTCTTT,CACIRVNTEAFF
.,once,16,TRBV5-4,TRBJ2-5,TGTGCCAGCAGCGCTATTACAGGGTTAGGACAAGAGACCCAGTACTTC,CASSAITGLGQETQYF
.,.,11,TRBV20-1,TRBJ1-1,TGCAGTGCCCCAAGGACTCCCAATGCTTTCTTT,CSAPRTPNAFF
.,.,14,TRBV29-1,TRBJ2-1,TGCAGCTTTAGCGACGGAGGAATCTACAATGAGCAGTTCTTC,CSFSDGGIYNEQFF
TRBD2,.,19,TRBV3-1/TRBV3-2,TRBJ2-6,TGTGCCAGCAGCCAATTTGGACTAGCGGGAGTTTCTGGGGCCAACGTCCTGACTTTC,CASSQFGLAGVSGANVLTF
.,.,13,TRBV6-4,TRBJ2-1,TGTGCCAGCAGTGTTAAACAGTACAATGAGCAGTTCTTC,CASSVKQYNEQFF
TRBD1,.,17,TRBV27,TRBJ1-1,TGTGCCAGCAGTTCATACCCGGGACAGGGGGCCTTCACTGAAGCTTTCTTT,CASSSYPGQGAFTEAFF
.,.,13,TRBV30,TRBJ1-3,TGTGCCTGGAGTGGCGGGGTTGGAAACACCATATATTTT,CAWSGGVGNTIYF
.,.,15,TRBV5-6,TRBJ1-5,TGTGCCAGCAGCCCCCCCCCGCGTGGCAATCAGCCCCAGCATTTT,CASSPPPRGNQPQHF
TRBD1,.,15,TRBV2,TRBJ2-6,TGTGCCAGCAGTCCGACAGGGACGGGGGCCAACGTCCTGACTTTC,CASSPTGTGANVLTF
TRBD1,.,17,TRBV19,TRBJ1-2,TGTGCCAGTAGTACGATCCGAGACGGGACAGTCTTCTATGGCTACACCTTC,CASSTIRDGTVFYGYTF
TRBD1,.,14,TRBV9,TRBJ1-1,TGTGCCAGCAGCCCTGCTGACAGGGCGCCTGAAGCTTTCTTT,CASSPADRAPEAFF